Given below is one T cell receptor beta chain in context. Its antigen is not identified. All CD3G-deficient patients showed autoimmunity, more severe in two. Patients, 2 to 39 years old, had expanded memory T-cell proportions. This specimen comes from a study of regulatory T cells. Primers: 52 TRBV forward and 13 TRBJ reverse. The data were produced by immunoSEQ multiplex PCR, yet TCRdb's version contains in-frame clones alone and is incomplete. This table holds 25,000 to 40,000 clones, 85% to 95% found once. Study-wide results and caveats: In CD3G-deficient patients, conventional CD4+ T cells were enriched for hydrophobic CDR3 residues at positions 6 and 7. Regulatory T cells showed the strongest V-J pair restriction and V/J gene skewing among patient repertoires.

CDR1 and CDR2 from the germline V gene are SGHAT and FQNNGV. Trimming cost V 1 base and J 2 bases; bases outside gene matches: 2. The CDR3 contains 15 residues. The clonotype originates from a child younger than 10 with CD3G deficiency. The chain recombines TRBV11-2 with TRBJ2-3; 8 positions agree with TRBD2. The sequenced sample was conventional CD4+ T cells sorted from blood. The CDR3 spells CASSLAGGSTDTQYF. CDR3 coding DNA: TGTGCCAGCAGCTTAGCGGGAGGGTCCACAGATACGCAGTATTTT. The full variable domain, in which reference TRBV11-2 and TRBJ2-3 provide the parts outside the CDR3, is EAGVAQSPRYKIIEKRQSVAFWCNPISGHATLYWYQQILGQGPKLLIQFQNNGVVDDSQLPKDRFSAERLKGVDSTLKIQPAKLEDSAVYLCASSLAGGSTDTQYFGPGTRLTVL.